The present TCR beta chain was sequenced within a study of tumor and adjacent non-tumor tissue in lung cancer. Three rounds of nested PCR, following a modified ARM-PCR protocol, produced the TCRbeta library. A single record per CDR3 protein comes from TCRdb applying MiXCR to the multiplex PCR reads. The sample lists 65,000 to 75,000 distinct CDR3 sequences, roughly 72% occurring once. This sample's RNA came from whole unsorted tissue. The germline V and J ends were trimmed by 2 bases and 0 bases, with 1 base remaining between them. Germline CDR1 and CDR2: KGHSH and LQKENI. This CDR3 has 13 residues. The TCR originated in a man in his 60s with non-small cell lung cancer. The sample was lung tumor tissue. The chain couples TRBV18 to TRBJ2-2; unclear D gene. The CDR3 nucleotides are TGTGCCAGCTCACCATCGAACACCGGGGAGCTGTTTTTT. Translation: CASSPSNTGELFF.